This T cell receptor (beta chain) is from a study of OX40 agonist ivuxolimab in advanced cancers. Study-wide results and limits: CD4+ and CD8+ blood T cells expanded clonally by week 6 at 0.1 to 3.0 mg/kg.

Remarks on this clone: Its target is not known.

Repertoires were generated with immunoSEQ multiplex PCR, while TCRdb's copy carries only in-frame clones and drops some. The table records about 57,000 clones, over 80% of them present only once. This CDR3 spans 17 amino acids. J lost 1 base, V lost 3 bases, and 4 bases had no gene match. Germline CDR1 is SNHLY and CDR2 is FYNNEI. The chain joins TRBV2 to TRBJ2-4; 12 bases fit TRBD1. This specimen was CD4+ or CD8+ T cells sorted from blood, taken in a trial of the OX40 agonist ivuxolimab. The TCR originated in an adult with an advanced solid tumor such as melanoma, head and neck, liver or kidney cancer. The CDR3 DNA reads TGTGCCAGCAGTGAGGGGACAGGGGGCTTTGCCAAAAACATTCAGTACTTC. Its translation is CASSEGTGGFAKNIQYF.